This T cell receptor beta chain originates from a study of graft-versus-host responses after intestinal transplantation. Across the whole study: Recipients had multivisceral, liver-intestinal, or isolated intestinal transplants. Points from the study as a whole: Analysis identified GvH clones in recipient marrow, with some appearing first in ileum or blood. Graft-donor T cell macrochimerism coincided with high graft-versus-host to host-versus-graft clonal ratios in allografts. After transplant, early declines in HvG clones were associated with peak levels of circulating GvH clones.

Germline V lookup: CDR1 MNHEY, CDR2 SMNVEV (reference sequence). Trimming shortened V by 3 bases and J by 3 bases, and 15 bases separated the two germline ends. CDR3 length: 15 residues. Method: immunoSEQ multiplex PCR; TCRdb's copy keeps in-frame clones and lacks some. Found here are 25,000 to 30,000 clones, 85% to 95% of them singletons; the top ten hold 0.6% to 0.75%. Notes on this clone: Antigen: not known.

The V gene is TRBV27, the J gene TRBJ2-7; weak D call: TRBD1 (6 bases). Sequencing was performed on PBMCs, taken 66 days after intestinal transplant. This clonotype was sampled from a human patient who received an intestinal transplant, so some T cells may come from the graft donor. The DNA of the CDR3 is TGTGCCAGCAGTTTGGCAACAGGGTACCGCTACGAGCAGTACTTC. Encoded protein: CASSLATGYRYEQYF.